These T cell receptor beta chains were read from a single sample in a study of glioma-infiltrating T cells after dendritic cell vaccination. Repertoires were generated with immunoSEQ multiplex PCR, while TCRdb's copy carries only in-frame clones and drops some. The table has approximately 67,000 clones, approximately 80% seen once. This specimen consisted of blood, obtained before dendritic cell vaccination. These receptor sequences come from a human donor with glioblastoma. Both conserved end residues are part of each CDR3. Each record gives: D gene, V gene, J gene, clone size, CDR3 DNA, CDR3 protein. A D gene is named only where the DNA matches it firmly. Size values are once, few and many counts, or a class for expanded clones, and some rows have none.

TRBD1	TRBV6-6	TRBJ2-7	NA	TGTGCCAGCAGTAAGACAGGGTACGAGCAGTACTTC	CASSKTGYEQYF
TRBD2	TRBV11-2	TRBJ2-5	NA	TGTGCCAGCAGCTCGGGGGGAGAGACCCAGTACTTC	CASSSGGETQYF
TRBD2	TRBV2	TRBJ2-3	NA	TGTGCCAGCAGGAGGCTAGCGGCCGCAGATACGCAGTATTTT	CASRRLAAADTQYF
NA	TRBV19	TRBJ2-7	NA	TGTGCCAGTAGCGCCGACAGCCCTTACGAGCAGTACTTC	CASSADSPYEQYF
NA	TRBV15	TRBJ2-1	once	TGTGCCACCAGCAGAGAACGCGGGAATAATGAGCAGTTCTTC	CATSRERGNNEQFF
TRBD1	TRBV5-4	TRBJ1-2	NA	TGTGCCAGCAGCACAGGGGGCGACTATGGCTACACCTTC	CASSTGGDYGYTF
NA	TRBV30	TRBJ2-7	NA	TGTGCCTGGAGTAGTCGAGCTATCCGCTACGAGCAGTACTTC	CAWSSRAIRYEQYF
NA	TRBV7-6	TRBJ2-5	NA	TGTGCCAGCAGCCCGGGACTTAATCAAGAGACCCAGTACTTC	CASSPGLNQETQYF
TRBD1	TRBV11-2	TRBJ1-2	NA	TGTGCCAGCACCCGGACAGGATCCGGCTATGGCTACACCTTC	CASTRTGSGYGYTF
NA	TRBV29-1	TRBJ1-1	NA	TGCAGCGTTGAACGGTGGACTGAAGCTTTCTTT	CSVERWTEAFF
TRBD1	TRBV27	TRBJ1-4	NA	TGTGCCAGCAGTTTAACAGGACAGGCAAATGAAAAACTGTTTTTT	CASSLTGQANEKLFF
TRBD2	TRBV19	TRBJ2-7	NA	TGTGCCAGTAGTATGGGGGGGAACGAGCAGTACTTC	CASSMGGNEQYF
NA	TRBV21-1	TRBJ1-6	NA	TGTGCCAGCATCCTGGCGGGACAGGGGGCGTTGCTTAATTCACCCCTCCACTTT	CASILAGQGALLNSPLHF
NA	TRBV5-5	TRBJ1-2	NA	TGTGCCAGCAGCGCCGGACAGATCTATGGCTACACCTTC	CASSAGQIYGYTF
NA	TRBV19	TRBJ1-2	NA	TGTGCCAGTAGTATAGATGTCCAGTATGGCTACACCTTC	CASSIDVQYGYTF
TRBD1	TRBV7-9	TRBJ1-2	NA	TGTGCCAGCAGCAGCACAGGGGGCGCTGGTGGCTACACCTTC	CASSSTGGAGGYTF
NA	TRBV9	TRBJ2-5	NA	TGTGCCAGCAGCGTAGTGGGGGGTGAGGAGACCCAGTACTTC	CASSVVGGEETQYF
TRBD1	TRBV4-2	TRBJ1-2	NA	TGTGCCAGCAGCCGCCCTACCGGGACAGGGAACGGCGGCTACACCTTC	CASSRPTGTGNGGYTF
NA	TRBV15	TRBJ2-1	NA	TGTGCCACCAGCAGAGATCTGTCAGGGGATGAGCAGTTCTTC	CATSRDLSGDEQFF
NA	TRBV7-6	TRBJ1-4	NA	TGTGCCAGCAGCTTAAGGTCGACGAGGGAAAATGAAAAACTGTTTTTT	CASSLRSTRENEKLFF
NA	TRBV5-1	TRBJ2-1	NA	TGCGCCAGCAGCTTGGTGGGACAACGGGTGGATGAGCAGTTCTTC	CASSLVGQRVDEQFF
TRBD1	TRBV5-4	TRBJ1-6	NA	TGTGCCAGCAGCCCCCAAGGGGGACAGTATAATTCACCCCTCCACTTT	CASSPQGGQYNSPLHF
NA	TRBV19	TRBJ2-2	NA	TGTGCCAGTAGTCGACAGGAAAGAACGAACACCGGGGAGCTGTTTTTT	CASSRQERTNTGELFF
NA	TRBV6-1	TRBJ2-7	NA	TGTGCCATTGCGACTGCCTACGAGCAGTACTTC	CAIATAYEQYF
TRBD1	TRBV7-8	TRBJ1-2	few	TGTGCCAGCAGCTTATCGAGCGGGACAGGGGGCGGCTACACCTTC	CASSLSSGTGGGYTF
TRBD1	TRBV11-1	TRBJ2-7	NA	TGTGCCAGCAGCCTCCGGGACAGGGCCTACGAGCAGTACTTC	CASSLRDRAYEQYF
NA	TRBV19	TRBJ1-2	NA	TGTGCCAGTAGTACTGGCGGGGGGAATAATGGCTACACCTTC	CASSTGGGNNGYTF
NA	TRBV5-6	TRBJ1-2	NA	TGTGCCAGCAGCTATACCGGGACACTCGCCTATGGCTACACCTTC	CASSYTGTLAYGYTF
TRBD1	TRBV6-1	TRBJ2-7	NA	TGTGCCAGCAGTTATCCGGGACAGGGGCACTTC	CASSYPGQGHF
NA	TRBV5-1	TRBJ1-2	NA	TGCGCCACCAGCCCACGCGGGGGAGGGGGCTATGGCTACACCTTC	CATSPRGGGGYGYTF
TRBD1	TRBV5-6	TRBJ1-1	NA	TGTGCCAGCAGATCATGGACAGGGTCGAACACTGAAGCTTTCTTT	CASRSWTGSNTEAFF
NA	TRBV7-6	TRBJ2-1	NA	TGTGCCAGCAGCCCGGGTCAGGGTTACAATGAGCAGTTCTTC	CASSPGQGYNEQFF